The present entry profiles one T cell receptor (beta chain) with its context. These data originate in a study of cytomegalovirus exposure and HLA in healthy donors. The study ran its PCR with 60 Vbeta and 13 Jbeta primers. Sequencing used immunoSEQ multiplex PCR; TCRdb keeps in-frame clones, though not all of them. Here the sample spans about 120,000 clones, 81% being singletons. CDR3 length equals 17 residues. The sequenced sample consisted of PBMCs. The chain couples TRBV21-1 to TRBJ2-1; the DNA was not compared with TRBD2, the D call given in the table. TRBV21-1 is classified as a pseudogene. This sequence was found in a woman aged 40 to 50 in good health and CMV-seronegative. CDR3 nucleotides: TGTGCCAGCAGCAAAGAAAAACTAGCGGGAGACTACAATGAGCAGTTCTTC. This gives the protein CASSKEKLAGDYNEQFF.